Below, one T cell receptor beta chain is given with its context. Its antigen is currently unknown. The data stem from a study of shared clonotypes between healthy human individuals. Notes on the study in general: Naive subsets, compared against memory subsets, generally had larger estimated richness values. In the sorted subsets, rarefaction showed sequencing was incomplete despite large depth.

Germline V lookup: CDR1 SGHTA, CDR2 FQGNSA. V shed 0 bases, J shed 5 bases, and the junction held 10 bases outside the gene matches. The CDR3 sequence is 17 residues long. Authors' data handling: Sequence data from immunoSEQ were junction-only and lacked quality scores; consequently, filtering differed. Sequencing was performed with immunoSEQ multiplex PCR; in TCRdb, only in-frame clones are kept and a portion is missing. V, J and clone size derive from that table, while D and trimming were established from the DNA sequence. The table lists 300,000 or so clones, about 74% of them singletons. The sequence derives from a man aged 25 to 45 in good health. Sequencing was done on a sample of memory CD4+ T cells sorted from blood. Subset defined: CD45RA-negative fraction. This rearrangement joins TRBV7-2 to TRBJ2-5; 9 bases map to TRBD1. CDR3 sequence reads: CASSLARDRVGWETQYF. In DNA form, the CDR3 reads TGTGCCAGCAGCTTAGCTCGGGACAGGGTGGGCTGGGAGACCCAGTACTTC.